These 11 T cell receptor beta chains originate from one sample sequenced in a study of shared clonotypes between healthy human individuals. Repertoires were generated with immunoSEQ multiplex PCR, while TCRdb's copy carries only in-frame clones and drops some. The sample has some 2 million clones, roughly 95% seen once. Naive CD8 cells lacked CD45RO and underwent positive selection for CCR7, leaving out terminally differentiated effector memory CD45RA+ cells. The specimen sequenced was naive CD8+ T cells sorted from blood. These receptors came from a man between 18 and 35 years old in good health.

This rearrangement joins TRBV19 to TRBJ2-7, with D perhaps matching TRBD1 (7 bases). This CDR3 has 15 residues. With 3 bases removed from V and 6 bases from J, the gap between germline ends came to 18 bases. Germline CDR1 and CDR2: LNHDA and SQIVND (reference sequence). Here the CDR3 reads CASSIQEGAGAEQYF. DNA of the CDR3: TGTGCCAGTAGTATCCAGGAGGGGGCAGGGGCCGAGCAGTACTTC.

This chain uses TRBV4-1 with TRBJ1-1; tentative D call: TRBD1 (6 bases). CDR3 length equals 13 residues. CDR1 and CDR2 from the germline V gene are MGHRA and YSYEKL. V was cut by 5 bases and J by 7 bases, with 14 bases left in between. The CDR3, as DNA: TGCGCCAGCAGCGTCCGGGACACCGATGAAGCTTTCTTT. This codes for CASSVRDTDEAFF.

The gene calls are TRBV6-5 and TRBJ2-2; no reliable D call. Germline values: CDR1 MNHEY, CDR2 SVGAGI. The CDR3 consists of 15 residues. The ends were cut back, 2 bases at V and 2 bases at J, with 9 bases in the middle. The CDR3 DNA reads TGTGCCAGCAGTTACGTTTGGGGTAACACCGGGGAGCTGTTTTTT. Protein sequence: CASSYVWGNTGELFF.

This clone was seen once. CDR3 in DNA: TGTGCCTGGAGTGCGTACGGGGGTTCCTATAATTCACCCCTCCACTTT. Protein: CAWSAYGGSYNSPLHF. The V and J genes are TRBV30 and TRBJ1-6; a possible D gene is TRBD1 (5 bases). Per germline, CDR1 GTSNPN and CDR2 SVGIG (reference sequence). This CDR3 spans 16 amino acids. V lost 1 base and J 1 base, leaving 11 bases between the germline ends. Based on the CDR3 plus reference TRBV30 and TRBJ1-6, the full variable domain is SQTIHQWPATLVQPVGSPLSLECTVEGTSNPNLYWYRQAAGRGLQLLFYSVGIGQISSEVPQNLSASRPQDRQFILSSKKLLLSDSGFYLCAWSAYGGSYNSPLHFGNGTRLTVT.

The chain joins TRBV10-3 to TRBJ1-1; no definite D call. This CDR3 contains 14 residues. V was clipped by 4 bases and J by 8 bases, with 17 bases between them. Germline V gives CDR1 ENHRY, CDR2 SYGVKD. CDR3 nucleotides: TGTGCCATCAGTGGGCCCTCCATAGCCGGGGAAGCTTTCTTT. Its protein product is CAISGPSIAGEAFF.

The chain joins TRBV5-5 to TRBJ1-5; 7 bases map to TRBD1. CDR1 is SGHKS, CDR2 YYEKEE, per germline (reference sequence). This CDR3 region has 15 residues. After removal of 3 bases from V and 7 bases from J, the junction contained 10 bases not matched to a gene. CDR3 loop: CASSYTEGAGQPQHF. DNA of the CDR3: TGTGCCAGCAGCTACACCGAGGGGGCGGGACAGCCCCAGCATTTT.

The J gene is TRBJ2-5, the V gene TRBV21-1; the D call of TRBD1 is as the table states it, not checked on the DNA. TRBV21-1 is listed as a pseudogene. The CDR3 totals 19 residues. Here the CDR3 DNA reads TGTGCCAGCAGCAAAGAAAGGAGTACGGACACCTCGTACCAAGAGACCCAGTACTTC. Translating gives CASSKERSTDTSYQETQYF.

The genes are TRBV5-1 and TRBJ2-1, with 12 bases that match TRBD2. The CDR3 totals 16 residues. V gave up 1 base and J gave up 3 bases; unmatched junction bases: 2. The germline V gene has CDR1 SGHRS and CDR2 YFSETQ. Here the CDR3 DNA reads TGCGCCAGCAGCTTGCTAGCGGGAGGGCTCTACAATGAGCAGTTCTTC. The encoded protein is CASSLLAGGLYNEQFF.

Only one count was recorded for this clone. The V call is TRBV6-5, the J call TRBJ2-7; 7 bases fit TRBD2. CDR3 size: 15 residues. V shed 0 bases and J 2 bases; nucleotides not matched to a gene: 4. Germline V gene data show CDR1 as MNHEY and CDR2 as SVGAGI. CDR3 loop: CASSYSAGATYEQYF. CDR3 nucleotide sequence: TGTGCCAGCAGTTACTCGGCGGGAGCCACCTACGAGCAGTACTTC.

This rearrangement joins TRBV6-1 to TRBJ1-5; no reliable D call. The CDR3 spans 13 residues. Germline assignment: CDR1 MNHNS and CDR2 SASEGT. V was shortened by 8 bases and J by 2 bases, with 10 bases between the two germline ends. CDR3 sequence (DNA): TGTGCCAGCCTAAGTCAGGGCAATCAGCCCCAGCATTTT. Translated: CASLSQGNQPQHF.

The V call is TRBV5-4, the J call TRBJ2-3; 7 bases align to TRBD2. This CDR3 spans 14 amino acids. After removal of 3 bases from V and 3 bases from J, the junction contained 4 bases not matched to a gene. Germline values: CDR1 SGHNT, CDR2 YYREEE (reference sequence). CDR3 residues: CASSSGGLTDTQYF. The CDR3 DNA sequence: TGTGCCAGCAGCTCCGGGGGGTTGACAGATACGCAGTATTTT.